This TCR beta chain was retrieved from a study of cytomegalovirus exposure and HLA in healthy donors. Study-level points and caveats: Later analysis found that TCR beta chains associated with HLA were more clonally expanded than other, equally common chains. Immune exposure information available was restricted to CMV serostatus.

As regards this clone: Its specificity is unknown.

Germline-derived CDR1 and CDR2 are SGHRS and YFSETQ. The CDR3 is made up of 15 amino acids. The ends lost 4 bases at V and 0 bases at J; junction bases unmatched: 2. The study ran its PCR with 60 Vbeta and 13 Jbeta primers. Profiled with immunoSEQ multiplex PCR; TCRdb holds only in-frame clones, not every one. The repertoire consists of nearly 100,000 clones, with approximately 9% occurring once and the leading ten covering about 5%. The source of this sequence is a man in his fifties in good health and CMV-seropositive. This rearrangement joins TRBV5-1 to TRBJ2-2; TRBD1 matches 8 bases. The specimen was PBMCs. The CDR3 loop reads CASSPGQANTGELFF. The DNA for the CDR3 is TGCGCCAGCAGCCCGGGACAGGCGAACACCGGGGAGCTGTTTTTT. The whole variable domain, filled in from reference TRBV5-1 and TRBJ2-2, reads KAGVTQTPRYLIKTRGQQVTLSCSPISGHRSVSWYQQTPGQGLQFLFEYFSETQRNKGNFPGRFSGRQFSNSRSEMNVSTLELGDSALYLCASSPGQANTGELFFGEGSRLTVL.